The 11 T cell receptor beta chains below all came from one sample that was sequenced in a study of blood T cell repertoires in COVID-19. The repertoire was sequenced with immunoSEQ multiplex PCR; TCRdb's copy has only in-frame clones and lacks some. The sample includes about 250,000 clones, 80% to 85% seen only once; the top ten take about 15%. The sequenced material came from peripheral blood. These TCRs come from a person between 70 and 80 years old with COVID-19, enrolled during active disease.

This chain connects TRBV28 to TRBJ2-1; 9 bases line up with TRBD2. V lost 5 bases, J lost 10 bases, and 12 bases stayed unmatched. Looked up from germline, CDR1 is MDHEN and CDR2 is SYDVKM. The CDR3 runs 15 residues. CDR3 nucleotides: TGTGCCAGCAGTCCCTTAGGGGCTAGCGGGACAGAGCAGTTCTTC. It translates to CASSPLGASGTEQFF.

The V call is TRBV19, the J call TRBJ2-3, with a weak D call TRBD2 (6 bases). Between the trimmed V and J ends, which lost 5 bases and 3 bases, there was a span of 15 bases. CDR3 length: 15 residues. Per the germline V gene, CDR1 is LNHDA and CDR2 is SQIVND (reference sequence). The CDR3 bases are TGTGCCAGTAGTCCGAATAGAGGGACTACAGATACGCAGTATTTT. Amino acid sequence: CASSPNRGTTDTQYF.

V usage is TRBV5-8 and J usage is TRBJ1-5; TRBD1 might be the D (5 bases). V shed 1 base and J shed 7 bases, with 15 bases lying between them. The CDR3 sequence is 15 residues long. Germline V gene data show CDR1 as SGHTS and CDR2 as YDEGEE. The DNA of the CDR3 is TGTGCCAGCAGCTTGCGGCAGGGCGGCTGGCAGCCCCAGCATTTT. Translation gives CASSLRQGGWQPQHF.

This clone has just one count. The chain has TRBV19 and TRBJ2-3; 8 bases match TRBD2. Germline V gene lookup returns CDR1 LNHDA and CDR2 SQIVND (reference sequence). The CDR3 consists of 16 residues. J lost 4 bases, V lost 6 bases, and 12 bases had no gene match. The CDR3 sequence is CASSRQRGGGADTQYF. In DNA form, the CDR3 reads TGTGCCAGTAGCCGACAACGGGGGGGAGGGGCAGATACGCAGTATTTT.

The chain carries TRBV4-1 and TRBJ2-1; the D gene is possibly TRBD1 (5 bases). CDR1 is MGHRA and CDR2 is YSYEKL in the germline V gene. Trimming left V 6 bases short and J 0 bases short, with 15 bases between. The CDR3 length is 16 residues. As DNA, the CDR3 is TGCGCCAGCAGTCTCCCACAGGTCCCCTCCTACAATGAGCAGTTCTTC. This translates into CASSLPQVPSYNEQFF.

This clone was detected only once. As DNA, the CDR3 is TGTGCCAGCAGCAAAGACAGGTACCAAGAGACCCAGTACTTC. As protein: CASSKDRYQETQYF. The chain links TRBV7-7 to TRBJ2-5; tentatively, D is TRBD1 (6 bases). Germline lookup yields CDR1 SSHAT and CDR2 FNYEAQ (reference sequence). Deletions cut 5 bases from V and 0 bases from J, with 10 bases between. CDR3 length: 14 residues.

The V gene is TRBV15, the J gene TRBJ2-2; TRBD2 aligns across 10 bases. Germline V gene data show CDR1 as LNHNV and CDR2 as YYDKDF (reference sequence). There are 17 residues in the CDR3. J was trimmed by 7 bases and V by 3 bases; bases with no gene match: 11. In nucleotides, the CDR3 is TGTGCCACCAGCAGGGAAAGGCTAGCGGGAGCGAACGGGGAGCTGTTTTTT. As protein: CATSRERLAGANGELFF.

DNA for the CDR3: TGTGCCAGCACCCAGGGCGGGAGAGGAAACAATGAGCAGTTCTTC. It codes for CASTQGGRGNNEQFF. The chain carries TRBV7-2 and TRBJ2-1; 7 bases line up with TRBD2. Germline V gene sequence: CDR1 SGHTA, CDR2 FQGNSA. V was pared by 7 bases and J by 5 bases, with 11 bases of the junction left unmatched. The CDR3 is 15 amino acids.

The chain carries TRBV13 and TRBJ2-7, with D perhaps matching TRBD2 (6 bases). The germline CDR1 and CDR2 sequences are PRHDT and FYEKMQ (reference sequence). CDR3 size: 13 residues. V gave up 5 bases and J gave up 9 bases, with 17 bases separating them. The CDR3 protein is CASSEWGVLGQYF. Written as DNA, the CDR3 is TGTGCCAGCAGCGAGTGGGGGGTACTAGGGCAGTACTTC.

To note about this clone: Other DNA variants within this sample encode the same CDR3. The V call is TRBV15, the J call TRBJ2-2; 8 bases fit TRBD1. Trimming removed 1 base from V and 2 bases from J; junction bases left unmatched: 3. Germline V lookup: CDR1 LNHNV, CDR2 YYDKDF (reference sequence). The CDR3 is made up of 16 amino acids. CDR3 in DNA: TGTGCCACCAGCAGAGCGACAGGGGTTAACACCGGGGAGCTGTTTTTT. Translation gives CATSRATGVNTGELFF.

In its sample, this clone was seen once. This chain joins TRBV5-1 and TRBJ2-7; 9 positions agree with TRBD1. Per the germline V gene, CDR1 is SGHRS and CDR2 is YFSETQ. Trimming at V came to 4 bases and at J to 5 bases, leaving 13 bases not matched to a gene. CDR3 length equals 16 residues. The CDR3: CASSTLAGTGKNEQYF. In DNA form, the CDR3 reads TGCGCCAGCAGCACACTTGCCGGGACAGGGAAAAACGAGCAGTACTTC.